This TCR beta chain was retrieved from a study of technical replicates of blood from several donors. This clone appeared once. TCRdb keeps only in-frame clones here, not all; method: immunoSEQ multiplex PCR. The repertoire has 85,000 to 90,000 clones, about 90% of them found once; the top ten carry about 0.26%. In germline, CDR1 is SGHTS, CDR2 YDEGEE. This CDR3 has 15 amino acids. Trimming took off 0 bases at V and 8 bases at J, with 17 bases between the two ends. The clonotype was recovered from a human donor in good health. The V and J genes are TRBV5-8 and TRBJ1-2, with D tentatively TRBD1 (6 bases). The sample comprised T cells isolated from PBMCs. This CDR3 reads CASSLGGHPEEGYTF. CDR3 in DNA: TGTGCCAGCAGCTTGGGGGGACACCCCGAGGAGGGCTACACCTTC. The full variable domain, with the rest looked up from reference TRBV5-8 and TRBJ1-2, is EAGVTQSPTHLIKTRGQQATLRCSPISGHTSVYWYQQALGLGLQFLLWYDEGEERNRGNFPPRFSGRQFPNYSSELNVNALELEDSALYLCASSLGGHPEEGYTFGSGTRLTVV.